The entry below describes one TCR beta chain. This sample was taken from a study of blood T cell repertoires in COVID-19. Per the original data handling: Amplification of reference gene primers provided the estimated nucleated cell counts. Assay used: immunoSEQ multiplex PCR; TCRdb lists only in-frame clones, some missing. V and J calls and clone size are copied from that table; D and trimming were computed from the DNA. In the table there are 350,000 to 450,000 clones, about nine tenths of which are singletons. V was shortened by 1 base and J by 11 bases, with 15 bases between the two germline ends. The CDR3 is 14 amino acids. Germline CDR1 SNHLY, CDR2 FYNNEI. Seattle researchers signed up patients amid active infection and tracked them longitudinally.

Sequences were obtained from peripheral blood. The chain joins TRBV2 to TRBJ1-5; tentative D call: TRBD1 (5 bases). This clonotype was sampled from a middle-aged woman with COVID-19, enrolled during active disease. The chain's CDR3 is CASSEGQLLGTQHF. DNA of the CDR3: TGTGCCAGCAGTGAAGGACAGTTACTTGGGACCCAGCATTTT.